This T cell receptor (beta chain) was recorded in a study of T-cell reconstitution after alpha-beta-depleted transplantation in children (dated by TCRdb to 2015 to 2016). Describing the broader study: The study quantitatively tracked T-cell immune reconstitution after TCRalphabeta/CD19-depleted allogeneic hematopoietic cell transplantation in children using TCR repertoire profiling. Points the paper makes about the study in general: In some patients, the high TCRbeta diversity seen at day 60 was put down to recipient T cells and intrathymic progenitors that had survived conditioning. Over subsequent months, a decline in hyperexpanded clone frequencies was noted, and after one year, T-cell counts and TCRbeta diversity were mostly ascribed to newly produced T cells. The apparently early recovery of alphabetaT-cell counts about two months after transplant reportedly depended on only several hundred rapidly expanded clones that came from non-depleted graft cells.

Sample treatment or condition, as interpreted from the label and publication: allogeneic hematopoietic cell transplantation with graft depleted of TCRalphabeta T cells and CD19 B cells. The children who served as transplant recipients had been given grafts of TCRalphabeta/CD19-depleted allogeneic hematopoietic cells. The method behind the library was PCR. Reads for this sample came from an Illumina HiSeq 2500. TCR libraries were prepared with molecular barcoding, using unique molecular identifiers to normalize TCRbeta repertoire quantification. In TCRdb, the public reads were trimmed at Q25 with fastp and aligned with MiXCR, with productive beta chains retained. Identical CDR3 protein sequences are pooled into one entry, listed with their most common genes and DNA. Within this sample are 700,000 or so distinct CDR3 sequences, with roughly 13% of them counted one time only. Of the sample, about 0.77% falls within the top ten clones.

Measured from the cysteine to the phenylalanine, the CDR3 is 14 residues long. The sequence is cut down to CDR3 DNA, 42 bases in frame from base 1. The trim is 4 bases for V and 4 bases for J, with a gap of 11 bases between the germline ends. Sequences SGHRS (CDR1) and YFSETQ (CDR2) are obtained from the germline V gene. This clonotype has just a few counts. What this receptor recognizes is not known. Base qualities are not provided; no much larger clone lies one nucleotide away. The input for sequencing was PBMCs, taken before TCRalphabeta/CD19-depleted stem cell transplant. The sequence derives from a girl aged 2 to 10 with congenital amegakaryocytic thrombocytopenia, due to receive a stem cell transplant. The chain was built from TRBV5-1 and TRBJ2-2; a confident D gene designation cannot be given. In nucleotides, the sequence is TGCGCCAGCAGCGCGTACAGTAGCACCGGGGAGCTGTTTTTT. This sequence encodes CASSAYSSTGELFF.